This T cell receptor beta chain comes out of a study of shared clonotypes between healthy human individuals. Study-level background: Per donor, three plates held CD4 naive cells, three held CD4 memory, two held CD8 naive and one held CD8 memory.

When replicate PCRs were run on sorted subsets, they used around 0.2 ug DNA, 30,000 to 35,000 T cell genomes. Profiled with immunoSEQ multiplex PCR; TCRdb holds only in-frame clones, not every one. Of about 2.2 million clones in the sample, around 93% were seen once. The germline V gene has CDR1 LNHNV and CDR2 YYDKDF (reference sequence). The CDR3 runs to 15 residues. Trimming removed 3 bases from V and 5 bases from J; junction bases left unmatched: 10. Overall study results and limits: A handful of donors had 5% to 6% of their naive CD4 clonotypes in common. Sampling covered nothing but blood. Tissue TCR repertoires likely differ from those found in blood.

Naive CD8 cells lacked CD45RO, underwent positive selection for CCR7 and left out terminally differentiated effector memory CD45RA+ cells. As to this clone: Its antigen is not identified.

The V call is TRBV15, the J call TRBJ2-7; 7 bases map to TRBD1. What was sequenced was naive CD8+ T cells from PBMCs. This TCR was recovered from a man younger than 30 in good health. Some clones in this sample may be carry-over from other donors' samples. The CDR3 here is CATSRDFQGVDEQYF. The CDR3 DNA sequence: TGTGCCACCAGCAGGGATTTTCAGGGGGTGGACGAGCAGTACTTC. The full variable domain, with the rest looked up from reference TRBV15 and TRBJ2-7, is DAMVIQNPRYQVTQFGKPVTLSCSQTLNHNVMYWYQQKSSQAPKLLFHYYDKDFNNEADTPDNFQSRRPNTSFCFLDIRSPGLGDTAMYLCATSRDFQGVDEQYFGPGTRLTVT.